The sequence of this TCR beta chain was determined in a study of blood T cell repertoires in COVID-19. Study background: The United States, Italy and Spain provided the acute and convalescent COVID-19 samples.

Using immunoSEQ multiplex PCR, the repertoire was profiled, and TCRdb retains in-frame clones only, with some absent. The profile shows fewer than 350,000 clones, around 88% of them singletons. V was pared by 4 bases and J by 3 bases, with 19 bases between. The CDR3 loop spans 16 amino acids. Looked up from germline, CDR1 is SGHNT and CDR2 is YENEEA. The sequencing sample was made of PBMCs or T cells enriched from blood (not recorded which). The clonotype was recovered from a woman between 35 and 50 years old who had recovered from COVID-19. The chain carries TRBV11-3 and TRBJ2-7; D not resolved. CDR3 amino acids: CASSSPSRHGCYEQYF. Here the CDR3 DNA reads TGTGCCAGCAGCTCCCCCTCGAGACACGGATGCTACGAGCAGTACTTC.